Listed below are T cell receptor beta chains from one sample, sequenced in a study of blood T cell repertoires in COVID-19. The assay was immunoSEQ multiplex PCR, and TCRdb's table has in-frame clones only and misses some. This table has under 95,000 clones, 87% appearing once. Sequenced sample: peripheral blood. These receptors came from a woman over 75 with acute or convalescent COVID-19. CDR3s include the opening cysteine and the closing phenylalanine or tryptophan. The order of the fields is clone size, V gene, J gene, D gene, CDR3 DNA, CDR3 protein. D genes are given only for firm matches. The size of a clone is reported for some rows only, either as once, few or many, or as a class for expanded clones.

abundance: -
v_gene: TRBV7-8
j_gene: TRBJ2-3
d_gene: -
CDR3nt: TGTGCCAGCAGCAAGGCGGGATCTAGCACAGATACGCAGTATTTT
CDR3aa: CASSKAGSSTDTQYF

abundance: -
v_gene: TRBV3-1/TRBV3-2
j_gene: TRBJ1-3
d_gene: TRBD1
CDR3nt: TGTGCCAGCAGCCAAGGGACAGGGCCGGGCACCATATATTTT
CDR3aa: CASSQGTGPGTIYF

abundance: -
v_gene: TRBV19
j_gene: TRBJ2-7
d_gene: -
CDR3nt: TGTGCCAGTAGTATAGACACATTCTCCTACGAGCAGTACTTC
CDR3aa: CASSIDTFSYEQYF

abundance: -
v_gene: TRBV27
j_gene: TRBJ1-1
d_gene: TRBD1
CDR3nt: TGTGCCAGCAGTTCGGGGGACAGGGGAGAAGCTTTCTTT
CDR3aa: CASSSGDRGEAFF

abundance: -
v_gene: TRBV28
j_gene: TRBJ2-5
d_gene: -
CDR3nt: TGTGCCAGCAGTTTCCTCCTCGGGCCTAGGGGTTTACAAGAGACCCAGTACTTC
CDR3aa: CASSFLLGPRGLQETQYF

abundance: -
v_gene: TRBV5-1
j_gene: TRBJ2-5
d_gene: -
CDR3nt: TGCGCCAGCAGCTTGGATCCCCGCCAAGAGACCCAGTACTTC
CDR3aa: CASSLDPRQETQYF

abundance: -
v_gene: TRBV3-1/TRBV3-2
j_gene: TRBJ1-2
d_gene: TRBD1
CDR3nt: TGTGCCAGCAGCCGAGTAGTGACAGGGGAGGGGGGCTACACCTTC
CDR3aa: CASSRVVTGEGGYTF

abundance: -
v_gene: TRBV3-1/TRBV3-2
j_gene: TRBJ2-1
d_gene: TRBD2
CDR3nt: TGTGCCAGCTCCCGGGCTAGCGGTAACAATGAGCAGTTCTTC
CDR3aa: CASSRASGNNEQFF

abundance: -
v_gene: TRBV6-5
j_gene: TRBJ2-1
d_gene: -
CDR3nt: TGTGCCAGCACTTTAAACAATGAGCAGTTCTTC
CDR3aa: CASTLNNEQFF

abundance: -
v_gene: TRBV11-2
j_gene: TRBJ1-3
d_gene: -
CDR3nt: TGTGCCAGCAGCTCAACGAGCTCTGGAAACACCATATATTTT
CDR3aa: CASSSTSSGNTIYF

abundance: -
v_gene: TRBV2
j_gene: TRBJ2-1
d_gene: TRBD2
CDR3nt: TGTGCCAGCAGGGCGGGACTAGCGGGAAACGAGCAGTTCTTC
CDR3aa: CASRAGLAGNEQFF

abundance: -
v_gene: TRBV11-2
j_gene: TRBJ2-7
d_gene: -
CDR3nt: TGTGCCAGCAGCTTAGACGGCAGTTCGGGCGAGCAGTACTTC
CDR3aa: CASSLDGSSGEQYF

abundance: -
v_gene: TRBV19
j_gene: TRBJ2-1
d_gene: TRBD2
CDR3nt: TGTGCCAGTAGTATGCTAGCGGGGGTGGGTAGTAGTGAGCAGTTCTTC
CDR3aa: CASSMLAGVGSSEQFF

abundance: -
v_gene: TRBV6-6
j_gene: TRBJ2-3
d_gene: -
CDR3nt: TGTGCCAGCAGAGGCGGGAGCACAGATACGCAGTATTTT
CDR3aa: CASRGGSTDTQYF

abundance: -
v_gene: TRBV21-1
j_gene: TRBJ2-2
d_gene: -
CDR3nt: TGTGCCAGCAGCAAACGAGACAGGGGGGACCCCGGGGAGCTGTTTTTT
CDR3aa: CASSKRDRGDPGELFF

abundance: -
v_gene: TRBV4-2
j_gene: TRBJ2-1
d_gene: TRBD2
CDR3nt: TGTGCCAGCAGCCAACGACTAGCGGGAGACCCCCATGAGCAGTTCTTC
CDR3aa: CASSQRLAGDPHEQFF

abundance: -
v_gene: TRBV12-3/TRBV12-4
j_gene: TRBJ1-4
d_gene: -
CDR3nt: TGTGCCAGCAGTTTAGGACAGTGGGAAAAACTGTTTTTT
CDR3aa: CASSLGQWEKLFF

abundance: -
v_gene: TRBV29-1
j_gene: TRBJ2-7
d_gene: TRBD1
CDR3nt: TGCAGCGTTCAACCGGGACAGGGGGCTTCCTCCTACGAGCAGTACTTC
CDR3aa: CSVQPGQGASSYEQYF

abundance: -
v_gene: TRBV3-1/TRBV3-2
j_gene: TRBJ1-2
d_gene: TRBD1
CDR3nt: TGTGCCAGCAGCCACACCGACAGGGGGCATGGCTACACCTTC
CDR3aa: CASSHTDRGHGYTF

abundance: -
v_gene: TRBV30
j_gene: TRBJ1-2
d_gene: -
CDR3nt: TGTGCCTACTCAGGGGCCTATGGCTACACCTTC
CDR3aa: CAYSGAYGYTF

abundance: -
v_gene: TRBV3-1/TRBV3-2
j_gene: TRBJ1-1
d_gene: TRBD1
CDR3nt: TGTGCCAGCAGCCTTGCGACAGGGGGCACTGAAGCTTTCTTT
CDR3aa: CASSLATGGTEAFF

abundance: -
v_gene: TRBV5-5
j_gene: TRBJ2-1
d_gene: -
CDR3nt: TGTGCCAGCAGCTTACTAGAAGGTGAGCAGTTCTTC
CDR3aa: CASSLLEGEQFF

abundance: once
v_gene: TRBV7-2
j_gene: TRBJ2-3
d_gene: -
CDR3nt: TGTGCCAGCAGCTTAAGGGGGGGGGATACGCAGTATTTT
CDR3aa: CASSLRGGDTQYF

abundance: -
v_gene: TRBV5-1
j_gene: TRBJ2-7
d_gene: TRBD1
CDR3nt: TGCGCCAGCAGCAACGGGGACAGCTTCTACGAGCAGTACTTC
CDR3aa: CASSNGDSFYEQYF

abundance: -
v_gene: TRBV11-2
j_gene: TRBJ1-6
d_gene: -
CDR3nt: TGTGCCAGCAGCTACCTCCGAGGGGCTGGGGGAGGATCACCCCTCCACTTT
CDR3aa: CASSYLRGAGGGSPLHF

abundance: -
v_gene: TRBV19
j_gene: TRBJ1-2
d_gene: -
CDR3nt: TGTGCCAGTAGTCCAGCCGGGATCCTGGACTACGGCTACACCTTC
CDR3aa: CASSPAGILDYGYTF

abundance: -
v_gene: TRBV5-4
j_gene: TRBJ2-1
d_gene: TRBD2
CDR3nt: TGTGCCAGCAGCTTGGGGGGACTAGCGGCTCTCGCCTACAATGAGCAGTTCTTC
CDR3aa: CASSLGGLAALAYNEQFF

abundance: -
v_gene: TRBV5-6
j_gene: TRBJ1-5
d_gene: -
CDR3nt: TGTGCCAGCAGCTTGTACAGTTTAAATCAGCCCCAGCATTTT
CDR3aa: CASSLYSLNQPQHF

abundance: -
v_gene: TRBV6-1
j_gene: TRBJ1-1
d_gene: -
CDR3nt: TGTGCCAGCAGTGAACGGGGAGCAGTAGCTTTCTTT
CDR3aa: CASSERGAVAFF

abundance: -
v_gene: TRBV5-1
j_gene: TRBJ1-6
d_gene: -
CDR3nt: TGCGCCAGCAGCTTGGGAGGGTCCCAAAATTCACCCCTCCACTTT
CDR3aa: CASSLGGSQNSPLHF

abundance: -
v_gene: TRBV2
j_gene: TRBJ1-1
d_gene: TRBD1
CDR3nt: TGTGCCAGCAGCTACAGGGGGACTGAAGCTTTCTTT
CDR3aa: CASSYRGTEAFF

abundance: -
v_gene: TRBV5-6
j_gene: TRBJ2-3
d_gene: TRBD2
CDR3nt: TGTGCCAGCAGCTTTACTAGCGGAAAGAGCACAGATACGCAGTATTTT
CDR3aa: CASSFTSGKSTDTQYF

abundance: once
v_gene: TRBV30
j_gene: TRBJ2-2
d_gene: -
CDR3nt: TGTGCCTGGAGCCGTCCGAACACCGGGGAGCTGTTTTTT
CDR3aa: CAWSRPNTGELFF